This T cell receptor (beta chain) was retrieved from a study of T cells in Graves' hyperthyroidism and ophthalmopathy. Study as a whole: Specimen type is peripheral blood, collected at initial diagnosis prior to any treatment.

This clonotype showed up many times. The TCR beta CDR3 regions underwent amplification using RNA transcripts as the source. An initial round of RT-PCR targeting the TCR CDR3 relied on the HTBI primer set. MiXCR was run by TCRdb on the multiplex PCR reads, yielding one entry per CDR3 protein. This sample has about 350,000 distinct CDR3 sequences, with around 14% found just once. Hyperthyroidism was newly diagnosed in patients aged 18 to 65 (duration under 2 months). What was sequenced was blood. The TCR comes from a woman under 40 with Graves' hyperthyroidism.

The CDR3 region is CASSLAPDGEKLFF. The CDR3 region has the DNA TGTGCCAGCAGTTTGGCCCCCGACGGAGAAAAACTGTTTTTT. This sequence joins TRBV27 and TRBJ1-4; D is uncertain. CDR1 is MNHEY, CDR2 SMNVEV, per germline (reference sequence). The CDR3 consists of 14 residues. V was trimmed by 3 bases and J by 8 bases, leaving 13 bases between them.